This T cell receptor beta chain was sequenced in a study of OX40 agonist ivuxolimab in advanced cancers. Study-level points and caveats: Antigen specificity was not determined for the expanded peripheral T cells. Partial responders at 0.1-3.0 mg/kg showed near-lowest clonal expansion.

Turning to this clone: The antigen is unknown.

The assay was immunoSEQ multiplex PCR, and TCRdb's table has in-frame clones only and misses some. The sample carries 60,000 or so clones, roughly 84% recorded once. Deletions cut 3 bases from V and 4 bases from J, with 13 bases between. The CDR3 totals 14 residues. Germline V gene lookup returns CDR1 MNHNY and CDR2 SVGAGI (reference sequence). The source of this sequence is an adult with an advanced solid tumor such as melanoma, head and neck, liver or kidney cancer. The rearrangement uses TRBV6-6 and TRBJ2-7, with a tentative D call TRBD2 (6 bases). The source material was CD4+ or CD8+ T cells sorted from blood, sampled in a trial of the OX40 agonist ivuxolimab. CDR3 sequence reads: CASSYLSGPYEQYF. For the CDR3, the DNA is TGTGCCAGCAGTTATTTGAGCGGGCCTTACGAGCAGTACTTC.